The 17 T cell receptor beta chains in this list originate from one sample, sequenced in a study of a mutant IDH1 vaccine in newly diagnosed glioma. Sample time point: week 35, safety follow-up. Every single dose of the vaccine, 300 ug of mutant IDH1 20-mer peptide, came with topical imiquimod. TCRdb keeps only in-frame clones here, not all; method: immunoSEQ multiplex PCR. The sample holds tens of thousands of clones, 80% seen once. Their recognized antigens are unknown. This specimen consisted of PBMCs, obtained from a glioma patient whose treatment included an IDH1 peptide vaccine. These receptors were collected from a man in his forties with glioma. Some clones in this sample may be carry-over from other donors' samples.

The rearrangement joins TRBV5-1 to TRBJ2-1; D gene uncertain. This CDR3 is built from 15 residues. Germline assignment: CDR1 SGHRS and CDR2 YFSETQ. Between the trimmed V and J ends, which lost 0 bases and 5 bases, there was a span of 12 bases. CDR3 coding DNA: TGCGCCAGCAGCTTGGAGGGTCAAACGGACAATGAGCAGTTCTTC. This sequence encodes CASSLEGQTDNEQFF.

The chain links TRBV11-2 to TRBJ2-7; TRBD1 aligns across 8 bases. Germline trimming cut 5 bases from V and 4 bases from J; bases unmatched to any gene: 7. The CDR3 length is 14 residues. Germline V gene sequence: CDR1 SGHAT, CDR2 FQNNGV. The CDR3 sequence: CASSPPGTGYEQYF. The CDR3 coding sequence is TGTGCCAGCAGCCCCCCGGGGACAGGTTACGAGCAGTACTTC.

This sequence joins TRBV25-1 and TRBJ1-2; D remains unclear. The germline V gene has CDR1 MGHDK and CDR2 SYGVNS. This CDR3 spans 13 amino acids. The ends were cut back, 6 bases at V and 4 bases at J, with 12 bases in the middle. The CDR3 nucleotides read TGTGCCAGCAGATTAGGCGGAGCCTATGGCTACACCTTC. Translation: CASRLGGAYGYTF.

This clone was picked up a small number of times. The V call is TRBV6-5, the J call TRBJ1-2; D is possibly TRBD1 (5 bases). Trimming cost V 0 bases and J 3 bases, with 11 bases left between them. The germline V gene has CDR1 MNHEY and CDR2 SVGAGI. The CDR3 covers 15 residues. The DNA of the CDR3 is TGTGCCAGCAGTTACTCGATTGAAGGGGACTATGGCTACACCTTC. This encodes CASSYSIEGDYGYTF.

The gene calls are TRBV7-6 and TRBJ2-3; D tentatively reads TRBD1 or TRBD2 (5 bases each). The germline V gene has CDR1 SGHVS and CDR2 FNYEAQ. The CDR3 consists of 15 residues. Trimming stripped 3 bases from V and 3 bases from J, with 13 bases between. The CDR3 DNA follows: TGTGCCAGCAGCTTTTTACTAGGGGAAACAGATACGCAGTATTTT. It translates to CASSFLLGETDTQYF.

This rearrangement joins TRBV5-6 to TRBJ2-5; TRBD1 or TRBD2 may be the D gene (6 bases each). V dropped 4 bases and J dropped 5 bases, with 12 bases sitting between them. The CDR3 spans 13 residues. CDR1 is SGHDT and CDR2 is YYEEEE in the germline V gene. CDR3 sequence: CASSPGGQETQYF. Here the CDR3 DNA reads TGTGCCAGCAGCCCTGGGGGGCAGGAGACCCAGTACTTC.

The sample holds a few counts of this clone. The chain joins TRBV5-4 to TRBJ2-2; D may match TRBD1 or TRBD2 (5 bases each). Deletions cut 7 bases from V and 2 bases from J, with 9 bases between. Germline V CDR1 and CDR2: SGHNT, YYREEE (reference sequence). The CDR3 length is 13 residues. The CDR3 region is CASGGDNTGELFF. The CDR3 region has the DNA TGTGCCAGCGGGGGAGATAACACCGGGGAGCTGTTTTTT.

V usage is TRBV5-1 and J usage is TRBJ2-2; unclear D gene. Trimming left V 0 bases short and J 4 bases short, with 10 bases between. The CDR3 totals 15 residues. Germline V gene lookup returns CDR1 SGHRS and CDR2 YFSETQ. This CDR3 is CASSLGAYVTGELFF. The DNA of the CDR3 is TGCGCCAGCAGCTTGGGGGCCTATGTCACCGGGGAGCTGTTTTTT. Full variable domain (missing parts from reference TRBV5-1 and TRBJ2-2): KAGVTQTPRYLIKTRGQQVTLSCSPISGHRSVSWYQQTPGQGLQFLFEYFSETQRNKGNFPGRFSGRQFSNSRSEMNVSTLELGDSALYLCASSLGAYVTGELFFGEGSRLTVL.

The table lists this clone with a few counts. The genes are TRBV9 and TRBJ2-5, with D tentatively TRBD1 or TRBD2 (6 bases each). V lost 0 bases, J lost 5 bases, and 11 bases lay in between. This CDR3 comprises 14 residues. Germline CDR1 SGDLS, CDR2 YYNGEE. The CDR3, as DNA: TGTGCCAGCAGCGTAGGTCAGGGGAGGGAGACCCAGTACTTC. It is translated as CASSVGQGRETQYF. Based on the CDR3 plus reference TRBV9 and TRBJ2-5, the full variable domain is DSGVTQTPKHLITATGQRVTLRCSPRSGDLSVYWYQQSLDQGLQFLIQYYNGEERAKGNILERFSAQQFPDLHSELNLSSLELGDSALYFCASSVGQGRETQYFGPGTRLLVL.

V is TRBV6-5 and J is TRBJ1-2; no firm D call. This CDR3 has 13 amino acids. Germline V gene lookup returns CDR1 MNHEY and CDR2 SVGAGI. Trimming left V 2 bases short and J 1 base short, with 5 bases between. The CDR3 region has the DNA TGTGCCAGCAGTTACAGGGATAACTATGGCTACACCTTC. As protein: CASSYRDNYGYTF.

The chain joins TRBV5-1 to TRBJ2-3, with D possibly TRBD2 on 7 matching bases. V lost 4 bases, J lost 6 bases, and 15 bases lay in between. Germline-derived CDR1 and CDR2 are SGHRS and YFSETQ. The CDR3 consists of 14 residues. The CDR3 is CASSPEGGGDTQYF. In DNA form, the CDR3 reads TGCGCCAGCAGCCCGGAGGGGGGGGGTGATACGCAGTATTTT.

The chain is built from TRBV29-1 and TRBJ2-7; D might be TRBD1 or TRBD2, each matching 6 bases. This CDR3 has 14 residues. Deletions cut 5 bases from V and 7 bases from J, with 21 bases between. CDR1 and CDR2 from the germline V gene are SQVTM and ANQGSEA. CDR3 bases: TGCAGCGTTAAGAGAGGTGAAGGGGGGATTGAGCAGTACTTC. Translating gives CSVKRGEGGIEQYF.

The CDR3, as DNA: TGCGCCAGCAGCCAAGTGAGTCCCGTTTACCCGAACACTGAAGCTTTCTTT. Residues: CASSQVSPVYPNTEAFF. The chain uses TRBV4-1 and TRBJ1-1; D unresolved. The CDR3 has 17 residues. V dropped 1 base and J dropped 1 base, with 16 bases sitting between them. The germline V gene encodes CDR1 MGHRA and CDR2 YSYEKL.

The chain uses TRBV13 and TRBJ1-3; D is ambiguous. The CDR3 runs to 14 residues. V dropped 6 bases and J dropped 0 bases, with 9 bases sitting between them. Looked up from germline, CDR1 is PRHDT and CDR2 is FYEKMQ (reference sequence). The CDR3 DNA reads as TGTGCCAGCAGGCGACGGGACTCTGGAAACACCATATATTTT. Translation: CASRRRDSGNTIYF.

The chain joins TRBV5-4 to TRBJ2-3; D is ambiguous. V was pared by 5 bases and J by 1 base, with 14 bases between. CDR3 size: 15 residues. Per the germline V gene, CDR1 is SGHNT and CDR2 is YYREEE (reference sequence). The CDR3 nucleotides are TGTGCCAGCAGGCCAGCTTTCTTCCGCACAGATACGCAGTATTTT. Encoded protein: CASRPAFFRTDTQYF.

The CDR3 here is CAWSVRNDPSTDTQYF. CDR3 DNA: TGTGCCTGGAGTGTACGTAACGACCCTAGCACAGATACGCAGTATTTT. The rearrangement links TRBV30 to TRBJ2-3, with D uncertain. Deletions cut 0 bases from V and 0 bases from J, with 13 bases between. The CDR3 extends over 16 amino acids. Per germline, CDR1 GTSNPN and CDR2 SVGIG (reference sequence).

The rearrangement links TRBV19 to TRBJ1-5; possibly TRBD1 for D (5 bases). CDR1 LNHDA and CDR2 SQIVND come from the germline V gene (reference sequence). The CDR3 contains 15 residues. Trimming stripped 2 bases from V and 7 bases from J, with 15 bases between. The CDR3 DNA reads as TGTGCCAGTAGTATACTCCAGGGAGTATACCAGCCCCAGCATTTT. It specifies CASSILQGVYQPQHF. Full variable domain (rest looked up from reference TRBV19 and TRBJ1-5): DGGITQSPKYLFRKEGQNVTLSCEQNLNHDAMYWYRQDPGQGLRLIYYSQIVNDFQKGDIAEGYSVSREKKESFPLTVTSAQKNPTAFYLCASSILQGVYQPQHFGDGTRLSIL.